The present TCR beta chain was sequenced within a study of beta chain features in type 1 diabetes. Study information: The patients were much like the healthy donors in age, gender and cell yields. Study results and caveats: When Type 1 diabetes patients were examined, their TCRB CDR3s proved moderately but significantly shorter in all four CD4+ subsets. Among patients, naive, central memory and Treg TCRB repertoires appeared more similar than among healthy donors.

CDR3 length: 16 residues. Unmatched junction bases numbered 10, after V lost 3 bases and J lost 8 bases. Germline V lookup: CDR1 GTSNPN, CDR2 SVGIG (reference sequence). Every isolated RNA sample was fully reverse transcribed, so sequencing captured expressed TCRB transcripts. Clones were read by immunoSEQ multiplex PCR, and TCRdb kept only the in-frame ones, dropping some. The sample consists of over 650,000 clones, over 13% of them appearing once. A word on this clone: Its antigen is not known.

CD4+ cells of the naive, central memory, regulatory and stem cell-like memory types were sorted via CD45RO/CCR7/CD25/CD127/CD95/CD27. The sequencing input was naive CD4+ T cells from blood. The receptor's source is a man younger than 30 with type 1 diabetes. This rearrangement joins TRBV30 to TRBJ2-1; 13 positions match TRBD2. CDR3 sequence reads: CAWSLGLAGIGYEQFF. Written as DNA, the CDR3 is TGTGCCTGGAGCCTGGGACTAGCGGGAATCGGCTATGAGCAGTTCTTC.